Presented here are 19 T cell receptor beta chains from one specimen sequenced in a study of siplizumab effects on memory and regulatory T cells. Libraries were prepared by immunoSEQ multiplex PCR; TCRdb keeps only in-frame clonotypes and omits some of them. This sample has roughly 26,000 clones; around 83% occur once, and the top ten carry approximately 24%. Sequencing was done on a sample of memory CD4+ T cells sorted from blood. The receptors were gathered from a human donor in good health.

The chain carries TRBV9 and TRBJ2-3; D is uncertain. From germline, CDR1 is SGDLS and CDR2 YYNGEE. This CDR3 comprises 13 residues. The ends were cut back, 0 bases at V and 5 bases at J, with 7 bases in the middle. Here the CDR3 reads CASSVDRGDTQYF. As DNA, the CDR3 is TGTGCCAGCAGCGTAGACCGAGGAGATACGCAGTATTTT.

This chain joins TRBV18 and TRBJ1-4, with D unclear. With 2 bases removed from V and 2 bases from J, the gap between germline ends came to 6 bases. The V gene's germline CDR1 is KGHSH and CDR2 LQKENI. The CDR3 length is 14 residues. The CDR3 reads CASSPGATNEKLFF. In DNA form, the CDR3 reads TGTGCCAGCTCACCAGGTGCGACTAATGAAAAACTGTTTTTT. The whole variable domain, remainder taken from reference TRBV18 and TRBJ1-4, is NAGVMQNPRHLVRRRGQEARLRCSPMKGHSHVYWYRQLPEEGLKFMVYLQKENIIDESGMPKERFSAEFPKEGPSILRIQQVVRGDSAAYFCASSPGATNEKLFFGSGTQLSVL.

This clone has a single count. V and J are TRBV6-1 and TRBJ1-2; D is unresolved. Germline V CDR1 and CDR2: MNHNS, SASEGT. This CDR3 region has 14 residues. The V and J ends lost 1 base and 4 bases respectively, with 10 bases between them. CDR3: CASSEDGSPYGYTF. For the CDR3, the DNA is TGTGCCAGCAGTGAAGACGGCAGTCCCTATGGCTACACCTTC.

The J gene is TRBJ2-2, the V gene TRBV6-6; D not resolved. Trimming shortened V by 2 bases and J by 5 bases, and 9 bases separated the two germline ends. Germline lookup yields CDR1 MNHNY and CDR2 SVGAGI (reference sequence). CDR3 length equals 14 residues. The CDR3 region has the DNA TGTGCCAGCAGTTACGGTTTTATTACCGGGGAGCTGTTTTTT. Its protein product is CASSYGFITGELFF.

The V call is TRBV6-5, the J call TRBJ1-1; 8 bases align to TRBD1. This CDR3 spans 13 amino acids. V lost 4 bases and J lost 3; bases outside the gene matches: 1. The germline V gene has CDR1 MNHEY and CDR2 SVGAGI. The CDR3: CASSSQGDTEAFF. CDR3 DNA sequence: TGTGCCAGCAGTTCACAGGGGGACACTGAAGCTTTCTTT.

The rearrangement uses TRBV2 and TRBJ1-2, with a weak D call TRBD1 (5 bases). The CDR3 has 13 residues. V dropped 3 bases and J dropped 4 bases, with 9 bases sitting between them. CDR1 and CDR2 from the germline V gene are SNHLY and FYNNEI. CDR3 DNA: TGTGCCAGCAGTGATCAGGGAATCTATGGCTACACCTTC. Translation gives CASSDQGIYGYTF.

This chain joins TRBV4-1 and TRBJ2-3; either TRBD1 or TRBD2 may supply D (5 bases each). Germline CDR1 reads MGHRA; CDR2 reads YSYEKL. This CDR3 is 18 amino acids long. V lost 1 base and J 2 bases, leaving 19 bases between the germline ends. The CDR3 spells CASSQVAGTSLLTDTQYF. CDR3 DNA sequence: TGCGCCAGCAGCCAAGTGGCTGGGACCTCGCTCCTCACAGATACGCAGTATTTT.

This chain uses TRBV2 with TRBJ1-5; D unresolved. CDR3 length equals 14 residues. V lost 7 bases and J lost 6, with 16 bases in between. CDR1 SNHLY and CDR2 FYNNEI come from the germline V gene. CDR3 residues: CASTEAQFTQPQHF. The CDR3 coding sequence is TGTGCCAGCACCGAAGCCCAGTTTACTCAGCCCCAGCATTTT.

The chain carries TRBV18 and TRBJ2-1, with TRBD2 identical over 10 bases. Germline values: CDR1 KGHSH, CDR2 LQKENI. The CDR3 runs 14 residues. V gave up 2 bases and J gave up 15 bases; unmatched junction bases: 10. The chain's CDR3 is CASSPTSGDTSTFF. For the CDR3, the DNA is TGTGCCAGCTCACCAACTAGCGGGGACACTAGTACGTTCTTC.

The chain combines TRBV28 with TRBJ2-1; no definite D call. In germline, CDR1 is MDHEN, CDR2 SYDVKM. Trimming removed 9 bases at V and 6 bases at J, with 9 bases between. The CDR3 is made up of 11 amino acids. CDR3 nucleotides: TGTGCCAGTAGCCGTTCCAATGAGCAGTTCTTC. Its translation: CASSRSNEQFF.

J is TRBJ1-2 and V is TRBV5-1; 7 bases line up with TRBD1. V shed 4 bases, J shed 4 bases, and the junction held 22 bases outside the gene matches. The germline CDR1 and CDR2 sequences are SGHRS and YFSETQ. The CDR3 spans 19 residues. The CDR3: CASSPAGGNRDTRSYGYTF. The CDR3 DNA follows: TGCGCCAGCAGCCCTGCAGGGGGTAACCGGGACACCCGAAGCTATGGCTACACCTTC. Together with reference TRBV5-1 and TRBJ1-2, the CDR3 gives the full variable domain: KAGVTQTPRYLIKTRGQQVTLSCSPISGHRSVSWYQQTPGQGLQFLFEYFSETQRNKGNFPGRFSGRQFSNSRSEMNVSTLELGDSALYLCASSPAGGNRDTRSYGYTFGSGTRLTVV.

V usage is TRBV7-8 and J usage is TRBJ1-1, with D tentatively TRBD1 (5 bases). CDR1 and CDR2 from the germline V gene are SGHVS and FQNEAQ. The CDR3 loop spans 14 amino acids. V was shortened by 3 bases and J by 1 base, with 9 bases between the two germline ends. In DNA form, the CDR3 reads TGTGCCAGCAGCTTGGAGGGGCAGAACACTGAAGCTTTCTTT. This sequence encodes CASSLEGQNTEAFF.

The chain carries TRBV19 and TRBJ2-2; D may be TRBD1 or TRBD2 (5 bases each). CDR1 is LNHDA, CDR2 SQIVND, per germline (reference sequence). This CDR3 is built from 17 residues. Trimming removed 4 bases from V and 5 bases from J, with 20 bases in between. The CDR3 bases are TGTGCCAGTAGTAGGAGCGGTGGGGCCTTTACGACCGGGGAGCTGTTTTTT. This codes for CASSRSGGAFTTGELFF.

The J gene is TRBJ2-6, the V gene TRBV5-1; D might be TRBD1 (6 bases). This CDR3 is 16 amino acids long. Trimming took 6 bases from V and 2 from J, leaving 15 bases between them. CDR1 SGHRS and CDR2 YFSETQ come from the germline V gene. The CDR3 nucleotides are TGCGCCAGCACTCACGTACAGGGAACTGGGGCCAACGTCCTGACTTTC. Its protein product is CASTHVQGTGANVLTF.

The genes are TRBV6-1 and TRBJ2-7, with 9 bases that match TRBD1. Germline CDR1 and CDR2: MNHNS and SASEGT. The CDR3 has 15 residues. The V gene end was trimmed by 2 bases and the J gene end by 3 bases; junction bases not matched to a gene: 5. CDR3 region: CASSEPGTGIYEQYF. Written as DNA, the CDR3 is TGTGCCAGCAGTGAACCCGGGACAGGGATCTACGAGCAGTACTTC.

The chain links TRBV6-1 to TRBJ2-3, with 8 bases matching TRBD1. This CDR3 is 15 amino acids long. Germline-derived CDR1 and CDR2 are MNHNS and SASEGT. The J segment lost 0 bases and the V segment lost 1 base, leaving 0 bases of the junction unmatched. CDR3 sequence (DNA): TGTGCCAGCAGTGAAGGGACAGGGAGCACAGATACGCAGTATTTT. This encodes CASSEGTGSTDTQYF.

The V gene is TRBV5-5, the J gene TRBJ2-1, with 8 bases lining up with TRBD1. V dropped 5 bases and J dropped 3; count of bases not matched to a gene: 1. The germline V gene has CDR1 SGHKS and CDR2 YYEKEE (reference sequence). The CDR3 is 13 amino acids. CDR3 sequence (DNA): TGTGCCAGCAGAGGGACAGGCTACAATGAGCAGTTCTTC. It translates to CASRGTGYNEQFF.

The CDR3 sequence is CASSFGRGPSTNEKLFF. The CDR3 region has the DNA TGTGCCAGCAGCTTCGGTCGGGGCCCCTCAACTAATGAAAAACTGTTTTTT. The chain couples TRBV5-5 to TRBJ1-4; tentative D call: TRBD1 (5 bases). V was trimmed by 2 bases and J by 0 bases, leaving 14 bases between them. The CDR3 runs 17 residues. CDR1 is SGHKS, CDR2 YYEKEE, per germline (reference sequence).

V and J are TRBV18 and TRBJ2-2; D gene unclear. The CDR3 length is 15 residues. The germline V and J ends were trimmed by 3 bases and 0 bases, with 8 bases remaining between them. The V gene's germline CDR1 is KGHSH and CDR2 LQKENI. The CDR3 region is CASSPKQTNTGELFF. The CDR3 region has the DNA TGTGCCAGCTCACCTAAACAAACGAACACCGGGGAGCTGTTTTTT. The full variable domain, completed using reference TRBV18 and TRBJ2-2, is NAGVMQNPRHLVRRRGQEARLRCSPMKGHSHVYWYRQLPEEGLKFMVYLQKENIIDESGMPKERFSAEFPKEGPSILRIQQVVRGDSAAYFCASSPKQTNTGELFFGEGSRLTVL.